A selection of T cell receptor beta chains follows, all from one sample in a study of lymphopenia after photon versus proton radiotherapy. The method was immunoSEQ multiplex PCR; TCRdb's version includes in-frame clones alone and lacks a portion of them. The data contain 15,000 to 20,000 clones, 75% to 90% of them singletons. The input for sequencing was peripheral blood, taken from a patient treated with proton-based radiotherapy. Receptors originate from a man between 65 and 85 years old with pancreatic cancer. CDR3s include the opening cysteine and the closing phenylalanine or tryptophan. Fields, in order: D gene, clone size, J gene, V gene, CDR3 protein, CDR3 DNA. A D gene is named only where the DNA matches it firmly. Part of the rows lack a size; the others show once, few, many or a class for expanded clones.

TRBD1 | - | TRBJ1-4 | TRBV30 | CAWSLQGGTNEKLFF | TGTGCCTGGAGTCTCCAGGGGGGGACTAATGAAAAACTGTTTTTT
TRBD1 | - | TRBJ1-2 | TRBV27 | CASGITGQEHYGYTF | TGTGCCAGCGGAATTACCGGACAGGAGCACTATGGCTACACCTTC
- | - | TRBJ2-3 | TRBV7-9 | CASSLSGREKWTDTQYF | TGTGCCAGCAGCTTGTCAGGACGGGAGAAATGGACAGATACGCAGTATTTT
- | - | TRBJ2-3 | TRBV19 | CASSPSTGFTDTQYF | TGTGCCAGTAGTCCATCTACAGGATTCACAGATACGCAGTATTTT
TRBD1 | - | TRBJ1-2 | TRBV27 | CASKSGTGVGYGYTF | TGTGCCAGCAAGTCCGGGACAGGGGTTGGGTATGGCTACACCTTC
TRBD2 | - | TRBJ2-1 | TRBV18 | CASRGTSGSNEQFF | TGTGCCAGCCGGGGGACTAGCGGGAGCAATGAGCAGTTCTTC
TRBD2 | - | TRBJ2-7 | TRBV11-2 | CASSPGGRTSEQYF | TGTGCCAGCAGCCCGGGGGGGCGGACGAGCGAGCAGTACTTC
- | - | TRBJ2-1 | TRBV30 | CASVGWSYNEQFF | TGTGCCTCCGTTGGGTGGTCCTACAATGAGCAGTTCTTC
- | - | TRBJ2-3 | TRBV12-5 | CASAPNLVTDTQYF | TGTGCTAGTGCCCCGAACTTAGTCACAGATACGCAGTATTTT
TRBD1 | - | TRBJ1-1 | TRBV4-1 | CASSRGQGPNTEAFF | TGCGCCAGCAGCCGAGGACAGGGCCCGAACACTGAAGCTTTCTTT
TRBD1 | - | TRBJ1-3 | TRBV5-1 | CASSPTGDGNTIYF | TGCGCCAGCAGCCCAACAGGGGACGGAAACACCATATATTTT
- | - | TRBJ1-1 | TRBV19 | CASSIPPGRVGKNTEAFF | TGTGCCAGTAGTATCCCACCAGGCAGGGTGGGGAAAAACACTGAAGCTTTCTTT
- | - | TRBJ1-1 | TRBV7-9 | CASSLAGGRGTEAFF | TGTGCCAGCAGCTTAGCCGGGGGCCGGGGCACTGAAGCTTTCTTT
- | - | TRBJ1-5 | TRBV2 | CASSDMGGADQPQHF | TGTGCCAGCAGTGATATGGGGGGCGCGGATCAGCCCCAGCATTTT
- | - | TRBJ2-7 | TRBV7-9 | CASSLSDEQYF | TGTGCCAGCAGCTTAAGCGACGAGCAGTACTTC
TRBD1 | - | TRBJ1-4 | TRBV19 | CASSIGGTETNEKLFF | TGTGCCAGTAGTATAGGGGGGACAGAAACTAATGAAAAACTGTTTTTT
- | - | TRBJ2-2 | TRBV7-2 | CASSLNRVDTGELFF | TGTGCCAGCAGCTTAAACAGGGTGGACACCGGGGAGCTGTTTTTT
TRBD1 | - | TRBJ1-2 | TRBV9 | CASSAIPRGGGYTF | TGTGCCAGCAGCGCGATACCCAGGGGGGGAGGCTACACCTTC
TRBD1 | - | TRBJ2-5 | TRBV5-4 | CASSLNTGTGAETQYF | TGTGCCAGCAGCTTAAACACCGGGACAGGGGCCGAGACCCAGTACTTC
TRBD2 | once | TRBJ2-7 | TRBV27 | CASSLSFGRAYEQYF | TGTGCCAGCAGTTTATCGTTCGGGAGGGCCTACGAGCAGTACTTC
TRBD2 | - | TRBJ2-5 | TRBV10-3 | CAISDLGTSRGETQYF | TGTGCCATCAGTGACCTTGGGACTAGCAGAGGAGAGACCCAGTACTTC
- | - | TRBJ2-5 | TRBV18 | CASSPLSSETQYF | TGTGCCAGCTCACCACTTAGCAGCGAGACCCAGTACTTC
TRBD2 | - | TRBJ2-1 | TRBV5-1 | CASSSPGLAGREYNEQFF | TGCGCCAGCAGCTCCCCCGGTCTAGCGGGACGTGAGTACAATGAGCAGTTCTTC
TRBD1 | - | TRBJ1-4 | TRBV5-8 | CASRPTGGLSEKLFF | TGTGCCAGCAGACCGACAGGGGGATTGTCTGAAAAACTGTTTTTT
- | - | TRBJ1-4 | TRBV2 | CASSERGTGEKLFF | TGTGCCAGCAGTGAGCGGGGCACTGGTGAAAAACTGTTTTTT
TRBD2 | - | TRBJ2-3 | TRBV4-2 | CASSQGTSADTQYF | TGTGCCAGCAGCCAAGGGACTAGCGCAGATACGCAGTATTTT
- | - | TRBJ2-3 | TRBV11-2 | CANRRGHSTDTQYF | TGTGCCAATCGACGGGGGCATTCCACAGATACGCAGTATTTT
- | - | TRBJ2-2 | TRBV11-1 | CASSVSGVNTGELFF | TGTGCCAGCAGCGTGTCAGGAGTGAACACCGGGGAGCTGTTTTTT
- | - | TRBJ2-6 | TRBV5-1 | CASSLRLPTGAGANVLTF | TGCGCCAGCAGCTTGAGACTCCCGACCGGGGCTGGGGCCAACGTCCTGACTTTC
TRBD1 | - | TRBJ1-2 | TRBV27 | CASSLNQGAGYGYTF | TGTGCCAGCAGCCTTAACCAGGGGGCGGGCTATGGCTACACCTTC
- | - | TRBJ2-5 | TRBV19 | CASSIAAGPQETQYF | TGTGCCAGTAGTATAGCGGCAGGACCCCAAGAGACCCAGTACTTC
- | - | TRBJ1-1 | TRBV30 | CAWTAFMGTEAFF | TGTGCCTGGACCGCATTTATGGGCACTGAAGCTTTCTTT
- | few | TRBJ1-2 | TRBV4-1 | CASSQEWNPPPGYTF | TGCGCCAGCAGCCAAGAGTGGAATCCCCCTCCTGGCTACACCTTC
- | - | TRBJ2-1 | TRBV19 | CATGGGNYHNEQFF | TGTGCCACAGGGGGGGGGAACTACCACAATGAGCAGTTCTTC
TRBD1 | - | TRBJ2-3 | TRBV6-5 | CASTTGSTDTQYF | TGTGCCAGCACGACAGGGAGCACAGATACGCAGTATTTT
- | - | TRBJ2-6 | TRBV19 | CASRTLKGTGANVLTF | TGTGCCAGTAGGACGCTTAAGGGGACCGGGGCCAACGTCCTGACTTTC
- | - | TRBJ1-5 | TRBV6-5 | CASSLGRYSNQPQHF | TGTGCCAGCAGTTTAGGGAGATATAGCAATCAGCCCCAGCATTTT
- | - | TRBJ2-1 | TRBV5-1 | CASSLGSSSYNEQFF | TGCGCCAGCAGCTTAGGGTCGTCCTCCTACAATGAGCAGTTCTTC
- | - | TRBJ2-2 | TRBV29-1 | CSAAGWTGELFF | TGCAGCGCCGCTGGGTGGACCGGGGAGCTGTTTTTT
TRBD2 | - | TRBJ2-2 | TRBV5-1 | CASSSSGAGGATGELFF | TGCGCCAGCAGCTCCTCAGGAGCGGGGGGGGCAACCGGGGAGCTGTTTTTT
- | - | TRBJ1-5 | TRBV9 | CASSITGNSNQPQHF | TGTGCCAGCAGTATCACGGGGAATAGCAATCAGCCCCAGCATTTT